This T cell receptor beta chain was observed in a study of molecular identifiers for immune sequencing clone quantification. Study observations and caveats: More than 850,000 naive cells reportedly did not prevent detection of spiked Jurkat TCR RNA from one cell.

This clonotype was found many times. Its antigen is unidentified. Construction of naive CD8 libraries employed about 19,000 to 1,000,000 sorted cells together with 10%, 30% or 50% RNA. One entry per CDR3 protein results from TCRdb running MiXCR on the PCR reads. The sample has 400,000 to 600,000 distinct CDR3 sequences, about a fifth seen once. The V gene's germline CDR1 is MDHEN and CDR2 SYDVKM. With 7 bases removed from V and 7 bases from J, the gap between germline ends came to 17 bases. This CDR3 contains 15 residues. The sample comprised naive CD8+ T cells from blood, with Jurkat cell RNA spiked in. The subset was: FACS-sorted CD8+CD4-CCR7+CD45RA+ naive T cells. This TCR was sampled from a human donor in good health. Some libraries in this study had Jurkat cell RNA spiked in. This chain uses TRBV28 with TRBJ1-6; D unresolved. The CDR3 DNA reads TGTGCCAGCACCCTTTTTTCGACACCAAATTCACCCCTCCACTTT. This codes for CASTLFSTPNSPLHF.